The present T cell receptor beta chain was sequenced within a study of cytomegalovirus exposure and HLA in healthy donors. Notes on the study in general: An analysis was carried out at a later point. It showed that HLA-associated TCR beta chains were more clonally expanded than equally common non-associated chains.

On this clone: Its matching antigen is unknown.

Participants comprised healthy donors of bone marrow. V lost 4 bases to trimming and J lost 0 bases; unmatched junction nucleotides: 4. This CDR3 comprises 15 residues. Germline CDR1 is LNHNV and CDR2 is YYDKDF (reference sequence). This PCR relied on a set of 60 Vbeta primers and 13 Jbeta primers. The repertoire was sequenced with immunoSEQ multiplex PCR; TCRdb's copy has only in-frame clones and lacks some. The sample has tens of thousands of clones, roughly 78% seen once; the top ten hold 4.6%. This chain uses TRBV15 with TRBJ2-7; 9 nucleotides agree with TRBD1. Sequencing input: PBMCs. This sequence originates from a woman in her thirties or forties in good health and CMV-seropositive. CDR3 sequence (DNA): TGTGCCACCAGCAAGGGACAGGGTGGCTCCTACGAGCAGTACTTC. Translating it yields CATSKGQGGSYEQYF.